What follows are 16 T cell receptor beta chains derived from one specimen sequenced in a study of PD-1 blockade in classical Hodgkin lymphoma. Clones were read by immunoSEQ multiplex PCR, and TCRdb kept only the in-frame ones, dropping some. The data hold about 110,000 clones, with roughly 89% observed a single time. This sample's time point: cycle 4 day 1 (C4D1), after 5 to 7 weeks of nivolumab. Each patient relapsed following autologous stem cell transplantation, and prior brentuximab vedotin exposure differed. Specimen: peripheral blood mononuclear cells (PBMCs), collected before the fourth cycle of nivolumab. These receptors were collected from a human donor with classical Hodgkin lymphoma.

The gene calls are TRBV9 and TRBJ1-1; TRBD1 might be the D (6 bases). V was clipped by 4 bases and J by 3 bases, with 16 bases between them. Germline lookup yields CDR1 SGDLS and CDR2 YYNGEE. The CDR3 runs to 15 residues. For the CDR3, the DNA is TGTGCCAGCAGCACGACGACAGGATCTCACACTGAAGCTTTCTTT. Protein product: CASSTTTGSHTEAFF.

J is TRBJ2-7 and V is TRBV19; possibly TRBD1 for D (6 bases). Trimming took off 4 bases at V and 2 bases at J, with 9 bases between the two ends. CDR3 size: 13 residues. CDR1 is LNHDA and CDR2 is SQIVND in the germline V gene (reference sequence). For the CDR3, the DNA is TGTGCCAGTAGTAGGGGACAAACCTACGAGCAGTACTTC. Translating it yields CASSRGQTYEQYF.

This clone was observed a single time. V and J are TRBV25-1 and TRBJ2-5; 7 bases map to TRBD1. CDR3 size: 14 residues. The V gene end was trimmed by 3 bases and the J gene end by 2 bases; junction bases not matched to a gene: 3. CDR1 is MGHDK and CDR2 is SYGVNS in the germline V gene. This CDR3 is CASSEGQIQETQYF. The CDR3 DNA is TGTGCCAGCAGTGAGGGACAGATTCAAGAGACCCAGTACTTC.

This CDR3 is CASGETGAMNTEAFF. The CDR3, as DNA: TGTGCCAGCGGGGAGACAGGGGCAATGAACACTGAAGCTTTCTTT. The chain joins TRBV6-1 to TRBJ1-1, with 8 bases identical to TRBD1. After removal of 8 bases from V and 0 bases from J, the junction contained 8 bases not matched to a gene. The CDR3 totals 15 residues. Per germline, CDR1 MNHNS and CDR2 SASEGT.

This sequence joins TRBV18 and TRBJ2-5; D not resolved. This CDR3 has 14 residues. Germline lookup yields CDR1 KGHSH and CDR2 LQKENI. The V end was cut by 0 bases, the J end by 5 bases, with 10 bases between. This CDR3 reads CASSPPSQVETQYF. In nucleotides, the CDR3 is TGTGCCAGCTCACCACCGTCCCAGGTGGAGACCCAGTACTTC.

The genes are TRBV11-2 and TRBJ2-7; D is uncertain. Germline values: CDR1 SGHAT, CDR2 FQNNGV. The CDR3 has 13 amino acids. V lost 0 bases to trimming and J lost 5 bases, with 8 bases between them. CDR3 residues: CASSLDLGDEQYF. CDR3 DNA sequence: TGTGCCAGCAGCTTAGATTTGGGCGACGAGCAGTACTTC.

The CDR3, as DNA: TGTGCCAGCGGGGTTGAAGCTTTCTTT. Protein sequence: CASGVEAFF. The chain employs TRBV2 and TRBJ1-1; D gene ambiguous. The ends were cut back, 8 bases at V and 7 bases at J, with 5 bases in the middle. The CDR3 is made up of 9 amino acids. Germline V gene data show CDR1 as SNHLY and CDR2 as FYNNEI.

In nucleotides, the CDR3 is TGCGCCAGCAGCCAAGATTACGAGCAGTACTTC. Translation: CASSQDYEQYF. The chain employs TRBV4-1 and TRBJ2-7; D gene uncertain. Trimming took 0 bases from V and 4 from J, leaving 1 base between them. The CDR3 runs 11 residues. Germline assignment: CDR1 MGHRA and CDR2 YSYEKL.

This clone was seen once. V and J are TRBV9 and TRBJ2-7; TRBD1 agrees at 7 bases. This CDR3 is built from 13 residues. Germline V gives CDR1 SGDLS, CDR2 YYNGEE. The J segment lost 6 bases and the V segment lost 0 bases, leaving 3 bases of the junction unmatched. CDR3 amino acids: CASSVEGGREQYF. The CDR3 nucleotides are TGTGCCAGCAGCGTAGAAGGGGGCCGCGAGCAGTACTTC. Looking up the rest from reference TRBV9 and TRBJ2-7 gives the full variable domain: DSGVTQTPKHLITATGQRVTLRCSPRSGDLSVYWYQQSLDQGLQFLIQYYNGEERAKGNILERFSAQQFPDLHSELNLSSLELGDSALYFCASSVEGGREQYFGPGTRLTVT.

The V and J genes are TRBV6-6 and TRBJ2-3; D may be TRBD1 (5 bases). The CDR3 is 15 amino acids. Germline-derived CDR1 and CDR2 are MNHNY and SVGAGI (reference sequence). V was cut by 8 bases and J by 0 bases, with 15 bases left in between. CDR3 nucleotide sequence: TGTGCCAGCGCCCCAGGGCGCCCGAGCACAGATACGCAGTATTTT. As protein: CASAPGRPSTDTQYF.

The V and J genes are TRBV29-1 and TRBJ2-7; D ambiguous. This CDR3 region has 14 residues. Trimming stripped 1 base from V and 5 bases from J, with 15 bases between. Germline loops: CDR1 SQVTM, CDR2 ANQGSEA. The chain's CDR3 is CSVEGVAGENEQYF. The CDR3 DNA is TGCAGCGTTGAAGGGGTTGCAGGTGAGAACGAGCAGTACTTC.

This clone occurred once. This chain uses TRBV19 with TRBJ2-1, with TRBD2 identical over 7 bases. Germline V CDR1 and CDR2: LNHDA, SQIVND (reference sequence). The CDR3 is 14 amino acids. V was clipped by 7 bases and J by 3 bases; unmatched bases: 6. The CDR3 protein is CASMGRENYNEQFF. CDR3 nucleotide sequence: TGTGCCAGTATGGGGCGGGAGAACTACAATGAGCAGTTCTTC.

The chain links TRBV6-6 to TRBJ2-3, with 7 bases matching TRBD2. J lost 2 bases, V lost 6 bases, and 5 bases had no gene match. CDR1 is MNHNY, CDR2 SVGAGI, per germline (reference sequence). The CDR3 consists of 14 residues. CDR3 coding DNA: TGTGCCAGCAGGGACGGGGGGAACACAGATACGCAGTATTTT. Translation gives CASRDGGNTDTQYF.

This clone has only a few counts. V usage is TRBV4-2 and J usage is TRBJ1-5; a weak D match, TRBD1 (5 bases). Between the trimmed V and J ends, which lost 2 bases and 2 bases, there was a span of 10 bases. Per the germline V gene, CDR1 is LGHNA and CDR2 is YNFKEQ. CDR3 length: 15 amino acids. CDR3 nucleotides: TGTGCCAGCAGCCAATGGGACCGGGGCAATCAGCCCCAGCATTTT. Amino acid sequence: CASSQWDRGNQPQHF.

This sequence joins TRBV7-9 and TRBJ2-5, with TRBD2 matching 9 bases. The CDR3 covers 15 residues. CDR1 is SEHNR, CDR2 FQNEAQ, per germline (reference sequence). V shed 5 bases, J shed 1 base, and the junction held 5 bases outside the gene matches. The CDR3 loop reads CASSPGGLAQETQYF. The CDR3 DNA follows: TGTGCCAGCAGCCCGGGGGGACTAGCCCAAGAGACCCAGTACTTC.

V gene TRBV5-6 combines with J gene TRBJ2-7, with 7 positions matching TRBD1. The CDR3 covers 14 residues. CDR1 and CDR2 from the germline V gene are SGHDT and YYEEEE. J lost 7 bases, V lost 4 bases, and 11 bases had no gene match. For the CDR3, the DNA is TGTGCCAGCAGCCTCGGGACAGACGCCTGGGAGCAGTACTTC. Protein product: CASSLGTDAWEQYF.